Each of the 28 T cell receptor beta chains below was sequenced from the same sample in a study of T cells in Graves' hyperthyroidism and ophthalmopathy. There were TCR beta CDR3 regions amplified from RNA transcripts. Carried out on the TCR CDR3, a first-round RT-PCR used the HTBI primer set. TCRdb re-called the multiplex PCR reads through MiXCR, storing one row per CDR3 protein. The table has some 180,000 distinct CDR3 sequences, 17% seen once; the top ten hold about 56%. Sample: blood. These receptors came from a woman aged 45-65 years with Graves' hyperthyroidism.

This clonotype turned up a few times. The CDR3 reads CASSQDPLAAKNIQYF. CDR3 sequence (DNA): TGCGCCAGCAGCCAAGATCCGCTAGCAGCCAAAAACATTCAGTACTTC. The chain links TRBV4-1 to TRBJ2-4; D might be TRBD2 (5 bases). The CDR3 consists of 16 residues. Trimming stripped 0 bases from V and 0 bases from J, with 9 bases between. From germline, CDR1 is MGHRA and CDR2 YSYEKL.

Ten or more counts support this clonotype. The J gene is TRBJ1-2, the V gene TRBV7-9; D gene uncertain. Trimming took off 3 bases at V and 2 bases at J, with 4 bases between the two ends. CDR1 and CDR2 (germline): SEHNR, FQNEAQ (reference sequence). The CDR3 is 12 amino acids. The DNA of the CDR3 is TGTGCCAGCAGCTTCCCGAACTATGGCTACACCTTC. Translating it yields CASSFPNYGYTF.

For this clonotype: Possible read error: a much larger clone is one base away. This is likely a read error, given that the CDR3 carries no conserved phenylalanine or tryptophan at its end. The chain combines TRBV7-2 with TRBJ1-5; D is unclear. The CDR3 sequence is 13 residues long. The V end lost 8 bases, the J end lost 3 bases, and 11 bases lay between the germline ends. Germline-derived CDR1 and CDR2 are SGHTA and FQGNSA. CDR3 sequence (DNA): TGTGCCAGCGGCCGGGATTACAATCAGCCCCAGCATTCT. Translating it yields CASGRDYNQPQHS.

This clonotype was detected many times. The chain links TRBV2 to TRBJ2-1, with D uncertain. Trimming removed 2 bases at V and 7 bases at J, with 15 bases between. This CDR3 is built from 15 residues. Germline CDR1 is SNHLY and CDR2 is FYNNEI. CDR3 region: CASSELSLLENEQFF. CDR3 coding DNA: TGTGCCAGCAGTGAACTTTCCTTACTGGAAAATGAGCAGTTCTTC.

This clonotype was observed at least ten times. CDR3 residues: CASRLKYTEAFF. As DNA, the CDR3 is TGTGCCAGCAGACTTAAGTACACTGAAGCTTTCTTT. The V call is TRBV28, the J call TRBJ1-1; no clear D. Germline CDR1 MDHEN, CDR2 SYDVKM. V lost 6 bases, J lost 3 bases, and 8 bases lay in between. This CDR3 comprises 12 residues.

The V and J genes are TRBV11-2 and TRBJ2-5; 9 positions agree with TRBD2. The V segment lost 6 bases and the J segment 2 bases; nucleotides outside the gene matches: 4. The germline gives CDR1 SGHAT, CDR2 FQNNGV. The CDR3 runs to 14 residues. DNA for the CDR3: TGTGCCAGCAGTATAGCGGGAGTACAAGAGACCCAGTACTTC. It is translated as CASSIAGVQETQYF.

The chain recombines TRBV20-1 with TRBJ1-2; the D is unclear. The CDR3 is made up of 15 amino acids. From germline, CDR1 is DFQATT and CDR2 SNEGSKA (reference sequence). V lost 0 bases to trimming and J lost 7 bases, with 18 bases between them. The CDR3 region is CSARDQRQGKGGYTF. In DNA, the CDR3 is TGCAGTGCTAGAGACCAAAGACAAGGCAAGGGTGGCTACACCTTC.

This clonotype was seen at least ten times. The V gene is TRBV12-5, the J gene TRBJ2-3; D is unresolved. This CDR3 region has 17 residues. V lost 2 bases and J 0 bases, leaving 15 bases between the germline ends. Germline assignment: CDR1 LGHNT and CDR2 FRNRAP. The CDR3, as DNA: TGTGCTAGTGGTTTGCCCACAAATTTGGACAGCACAGATACGCAGTATTTT. It yields the protein CASGLPTNLDSTDTQYF.

The chain joins TRBV7-2 to TRBJ1-3; possible D gene TRBD1, 6 bases. Germline CDR1 reads SGHTA; CDR2 reads FQGNSA. This CDR3 is built from 21 residues. V shed 0 bases and J shed 0 bases, with 24 bases lying between them. The CDR3: CASSLAFGRGQPTYSGNTIYF. The CDR3 DNA reads as TGTGCCAGCAGCTTAGCCTTCGGCCGGGGACAACCTACATACTCTGGAAACACCATATATTTT.

Comments on this clonotype: Being one base from a much bigger clone, this may be a read error. V is TRBV7-9 and J is TRBJ1-5, with unresolved D. Germline V gene sequence: CDR1 SEHNR, CDR2 FQNEAQ (reference sequence). The CDR3 is 13 amino acids. CDR3 sequence (DNA): TGTGCCAGCAGCTCGAATCCAGATCAGCCCCAGAATTTT. Protein sequence: CASSSNPDQPQNF.

V usage is TRBV19 and J usage is TRBJ2-7; tentatively, D is TRBD1 (5 bases). CDR1 is LNHDA and CDR2 is SQIVND in the germline V gene (reference sequence). CDR3 size: 19 residues. Deletions cut 1 base from V and 5 bases from J, with 27 bases between. CDR3: CASSIGSRPLSGLENEQYF. The CDR3 DNA follows: TGTGCCAGTAGTATAGGAAGCCGGCCCCTTTCAGGGTTGGAGAACGAGCAGTACTTC. Together with reference TRBV19 and TRBJ2-7, the CDR3 gives the full variable domain: DGGITQSPKYLFRKEGQNVTLSCEQNLNHDAMYWYRQDPGQGLRLIYYSQIVNDFQKGDIAEGYSVSREKKESFPLTVTSAQKNPTAFYLCASSIGSRPLSGLENEQYFGPGTRLTVT.

This clonotype was counted a single time. The rearrangement joins TRBV28 to TRBJ2-7; D is ambiguous. This CDR3 is built from 12 residues. The germline gives CDR1 MDHEN, CDR2 SYDVKM. The V and J ends lost 4 bases and 7 bases respectively, with 11 bases between them. CDR3 region: CASSSPRMEQYF. DNA for the CDR3: TGTGCCAGCAGTTCCCCCAGGATGGAGCAGTACTTC.

This clonotype came up many times. This sequence joins TRBV3-1 and TRBJ2-3; D remains ambiguous. Looked up from germline, CDR1 is LGHDT and CDR2 is YNNKEL (reference sequence). CDR3 length equals 16 residues. V dropped 3 bases and J dropped 0 bases, with 13 bases sitting between them. The CDR3 region is CASSQGRIRSTDTQYF. CDR3 DNA sequence: TGTGCCAGCAGCCAGGGTCGGATACGTAGCACAGATACGCAGTATTTT.

The J gene is TRBJ2-1, the V gene TRBV6-5; TRBD2 is a possible D gene (5 bases). The germline gives CDR1 MNHEY, CDR2 SVGAGI. V was pared by 0 bases and J by 2 bases, with 8 bases between. The CDR3 loop spans 15 amino acids. The CDR3: CASSYSRGAYNEQFF. CDR3 sequence (DNA): TGTGCCAGCAGTTACTCTCGGGGAGCCTACAATGAGCAGTTCTTC.

This chain uses TRBV19 with TRBJ2-7; D unresolved. The length of the CDR3 is 13 residues. Germline V gene data show CDR1 as LNHDA and CDR2 as SQIVND (reference sequence). The V end was cut by 5 bases, the J end by 1 base, with 9 bases between. This CDR3 reads CASSQTWSYEQYF. The CDR3 nucleotides read TGTGCCAGTAGTCAGACTTGGTCCTACGAGCAGTACTTC.

In its sample, this clonotype was seen many times. This chain links TRBV5-1 with TRBJ1-1; no definite D call. This CDR3 has 11 amino acids. V was shortened by 5 bases and J by 5 bases, with 7 bases between the two germline ends. Germline CDR1 is SGHRS and CDR2 is YFSETQ. Written as DNA, the CDR3 is TGCGCCAGCAGGCGGGAGACTGAAGCTTTCTTT. Its translation is CASRRETEAFF.

This clonotype turned up a few times. The chain joins TRBV12-3 or TRBV12-4 to TRBJ1-1, with a weak D call TRBD1 (6 bases). The CDR3 sequence is 15 residues long. V was pared by 2 bases and J by 0 bases, with 10 bases between. Here the CDR3 reads CASSLKGGMNTEAFF. The CDR3 DNA sequence: TGTGCCAGCAGTTTAAAGGGGGGCATGAACACTGAAGCTTTCTTT.

The V gene is TRBV30, the J gene TRBJ2-5; D is undetermined. This CDR3 region has 12 residues. Trimming left V 8 bases short and J 4 bases short, with 14 bases between. Germline values: CDR1 GTSNPN, CDR2 SVGIG (reference sequence). The CDR3 spells CAGKSPAETQYF. As DNA, the CDR3 is TGTGCCGGAAAGTCCCCGGCAGAGACCCAGTACTTC. Based on the CDR3 plus reference TRBV30 and TRBJ2-5, the full variable domain is SQTIHQWPATLVQPVGSPLSLECTVEGTSNPNLYWYRQAAGRGLQLLFYSVGIGQISSEVPQNLSASRPQDRQFILSSKKLLLSDSGFYLCAGKSPAETQYFGPGTRLLVL.

The genes are TRBV18 and TRBJ1-4; no reliable D call. Germline CDR1 and CDR2: KGHSH and LQKENI. V lost 5 bases, J lost 0 bases, and 7 bases lay in between. This CDR3 has 14 residues. CDR3 amino acids: CASSSTATNEKLFF. The DNA of the CDR3 is TGTGCCAGCTCATCGACCGCAACTAATGAAAAACTGTTTTTT.

This clonotype was counted many times. The chain employs TRBV6-5 and TRBJ2-5; 7 nucleotides align to TRBD1. The junction had 8 bases not matched to a gene; V was cut back by 0 bases and J by 4 bases. There are 16 residues in the CDR3. Germline loops: CDR1 MNHEY, CDR2 SVGAGI. The CDR3 DNA sequence: TGTGCCAGCAGTTACTCGGGGACAGTCCTCGGAGAGACCCAGTACTTC. Its translation is CASSYSGTVLGETQYF.

This clonotype came up a few times. The V gene is TRBV5-1, the J gene TRBJ2-2; weak D call: TRBD1 (6 bases). In germline, CDR1 is SGHRS, CDR2 YFSETQ. This CDR3 contains 15 residues. The germline V and J ends were trimmed by 5 bases and 7 bases, with 18 bases remaining between them. The CDR3 coding sequence is TGCGCCAGCAGGCCACAGGGTTCCGTGATCGGGGAGCTGTTTTTT. Protein sequence: CASRPQGSVIGELFF.

This clonotype has more than one count but fewer than ten. The chain combines TRBV7-2 with TRBJ2-5; D call uncertain. This CDR3 has 11 amino acids. V was trimmed by 2 bases and J by 13 bases, leaving 11 bases between them. The germline gives CDR1 SGHTA, CDR2 FQGNSA. In DNA, the CDR3 is TGTGCCAGCAGCTTAAATGGCCTTTGGTACTTC. As protein: CASSLNGLWYF.

This clonotype was seen at least ten times. The V call is TRBV9, the J call TRBJ1-5; D is ambiguous. The germline CDR1 and CDR2 sequences are SGDLS and YYNGEE. Deletions cut 2 bases from V and 5 bases from J, with 8 bases between. This CDR3 is built from 13 residues. The CDR3 reads CASSVDNDQPQHF. The CDR3 DNA reads as TGTGCCAGCAGCGTTGACAACGATCAGCCCCAGCATTTT.

V is TRBV7-9 and J is TRBJ2-6; D call uncertain. Trimming took off 5 bases at V and 0 bases at J, with 8 bases between the two ends. Looked up from germline, CDR1 is SEHNR and CDR2 is FQNEAQ (reference sequence). This CDR3 is built from 15 residues. CDR3 DNA: TGTGCCAGCAGCCAGCAGTTCTCTGGGGCCAACGTCCTGACTTTC. This codes for CASSQQFSGANVLTF.

This clonotype has only one observation. This sequence joins TRBV29-1 and TRBJ2-1; D unresolved. With 3 bases removed from V and 8 bases from J, the gap between germline ends came to 29 bases. The CDR3 spans 18 residues. CDR1 SQVTM and CDR2 ANQGSEA come from the germline V gene. CDR3 sequence: CSVDRGWVGLAVEDEQFF. The CDR3 bases are TGCAGCGTTGATCGTGGGTGGGTTGGCCTCGCGGTCGAGGATGAGCAGTTCTTC.

A remark on this clonotype: This clone may be a read error of a much larger clone one base away. This rearrangement joins TRBV10-1 to TRBJ2-2; D not resolved. CDR3 size: 15 residues. Per the germline V gene, CDR1 is WNHNN and CDR2 is SYGVQD (reference sequence). V was pared by 0 bases and J by 1 base, with 6 bases between. The CDR3 spells CASSESQRNTGELFF. The CDR3 region has the DNA TGCGCCAGCAGTGAGTCCCAGAGGAACACCGGGGAGCTGTTTTTT.

Note on this clonotype: This may stem from a read error, because a much larger clone lies one nucleotide away. For the CDR3, the DNA is TGTGCCAGCAGCTTAGCTTTTCGGGGCTTTGCTTTCTTT. This codes for CASSLAFRGFAFF. The chain has TRBV11-1 and TRBJ1-1; a possible D gene is TRBD1 (5 bases). The germline V gene encodes CDR1 SGHAT and CDR2 FQDESV (reference sequence). Trimming took off 0 bases at V and 11 bases at J, with 13 bases between the two ends. This CDR3 comprises 13 residues. Variable domain in full (rest from reference TRBV11-1 and TRBJ1-1): EAEVAQSPRYKITEKSQAVAFWCDPISGHATLYWYRQILGQGPELLVQFQDESVVDDSQLPKDRFSAERLKGVDSTLKIQPAELGDSAMYLCASSLAFRGFAFFGQGTRLTVV.

This clonotype was picked up a small number of times. One end of the junction is discordant with germline, which a read error may explain. The V call is TRBV7-9, the J call TRBJ2-7; D remains unclear. The CDR3 loop spans 12 amino acids. CDR1 is SEHNR, CDR2 FQNEAQ, per germline (reference sequence). The CDR3 protein is CASNLVNPEQYF. CDR3 nucleotides: TGTGCCAGCAACTTAGTAAACCCGGAGCAGTACTTC. Full variable domain (remainder filled in from reference TRBV7-9 and TRBJ2-7): DTGVSQNPRHKITKRGQNVTFRCDPISEHNRLYWYRQTLGQGPEFLTYFQNEAQLEKSRLLSDRFSAERPKGSFSTLEIQRTEQGDSAMYLCASNLVNPEQYFGPGTRLTVT.